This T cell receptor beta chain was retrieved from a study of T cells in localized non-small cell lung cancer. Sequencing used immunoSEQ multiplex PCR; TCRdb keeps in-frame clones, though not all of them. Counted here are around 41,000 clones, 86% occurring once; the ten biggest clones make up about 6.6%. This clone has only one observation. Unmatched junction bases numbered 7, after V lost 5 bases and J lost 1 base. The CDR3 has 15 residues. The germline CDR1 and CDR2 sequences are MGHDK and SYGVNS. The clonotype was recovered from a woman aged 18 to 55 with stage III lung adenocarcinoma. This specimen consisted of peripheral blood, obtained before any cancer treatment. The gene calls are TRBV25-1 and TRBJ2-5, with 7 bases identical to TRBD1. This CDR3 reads CASSPLTGSQETQYF. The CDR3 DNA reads TGTGCCAGCAGTCCCCTGACAGGGAGCCAAGAGACCCAGTACTTC.